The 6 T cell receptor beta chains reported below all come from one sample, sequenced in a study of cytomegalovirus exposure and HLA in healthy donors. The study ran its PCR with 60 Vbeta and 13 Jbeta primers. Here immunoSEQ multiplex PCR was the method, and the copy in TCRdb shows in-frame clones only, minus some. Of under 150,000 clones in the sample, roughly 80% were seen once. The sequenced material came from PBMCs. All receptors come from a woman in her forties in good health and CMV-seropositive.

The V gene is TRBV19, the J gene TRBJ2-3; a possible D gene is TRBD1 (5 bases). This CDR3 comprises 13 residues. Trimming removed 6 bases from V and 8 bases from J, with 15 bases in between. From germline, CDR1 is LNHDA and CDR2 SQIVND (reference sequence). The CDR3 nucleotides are TGTGCCAGTAGCAAGCCGGACACACCTACGCAGTATTTT. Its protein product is CASSKPDTPTQYF.

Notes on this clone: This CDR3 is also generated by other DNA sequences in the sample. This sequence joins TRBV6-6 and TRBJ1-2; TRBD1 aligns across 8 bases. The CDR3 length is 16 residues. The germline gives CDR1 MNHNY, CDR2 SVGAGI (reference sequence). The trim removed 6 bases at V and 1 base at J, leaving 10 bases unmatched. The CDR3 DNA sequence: TGTGCCAGCAGCTACCTTCGGACAGGGAATAACTATGGCTACACCTTC. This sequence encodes CASSYLRTGNNYGYTF.

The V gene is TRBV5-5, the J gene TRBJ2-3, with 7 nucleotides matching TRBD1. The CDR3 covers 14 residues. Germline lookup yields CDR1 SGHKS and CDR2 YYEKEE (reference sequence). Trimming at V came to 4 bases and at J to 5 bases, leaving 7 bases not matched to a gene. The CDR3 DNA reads TGTGCCAGCAGCCTGAGGGGGCAGGTAGATACGCAGTATTTT. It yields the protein CASSLRGQVDTQYF. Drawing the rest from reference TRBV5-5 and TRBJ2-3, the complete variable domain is DAGVTQSPTHLIKTRGQQVTLRCSPISGHKSVSWYQQVLGQGPQFIFQYYEKEERGRGNFPDRFSARQFPNYSSELNVNALLLGDSALYLCASSLRGQVDTQYFGPGTRLTVL.

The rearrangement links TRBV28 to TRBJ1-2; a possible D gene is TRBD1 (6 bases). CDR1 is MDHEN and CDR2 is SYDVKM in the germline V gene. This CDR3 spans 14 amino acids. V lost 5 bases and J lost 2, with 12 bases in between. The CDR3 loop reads CASSNPGVNYGYTF. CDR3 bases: TGTGCCAGCAGTAACCCAGGGGTCAACTATGGCTACACCTTC.

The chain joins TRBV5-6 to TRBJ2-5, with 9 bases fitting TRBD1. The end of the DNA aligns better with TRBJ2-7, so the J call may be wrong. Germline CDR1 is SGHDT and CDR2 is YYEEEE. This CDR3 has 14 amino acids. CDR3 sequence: CASSQGTGFYEQYF. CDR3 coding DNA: TGTGCCAGCAGCCAGGGGACAGGGTTCTACGAGCAGTACTTC.

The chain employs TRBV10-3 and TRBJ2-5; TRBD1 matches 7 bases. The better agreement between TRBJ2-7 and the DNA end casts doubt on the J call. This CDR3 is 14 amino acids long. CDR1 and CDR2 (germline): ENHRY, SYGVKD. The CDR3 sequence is CAMMSGDSSYEQYF. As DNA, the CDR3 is TGTGCCATGATGTCAGGGGACAGCTCCTACGAGCAGTACTTC.